This TCR beta chain is drawn from a study of Ad26.COV2.S vaccination and SARS-CoV-2 variants. Study in general: In the study, Ad26.COV2.S was injected intramuscularly once, or twice 56 days apart. General study points: Those who received vaccine or placebo ended up with similar non-spike TCR breadth. Assessments of TCR breadth and depth may have underestimated the total T cell responses.

Profiling relied on immunoSEQ multiplex PCR, and the TCRdb table lists in-frame clones only, not all of them. The table has about 480,000 clones, around 88% seen once. The treatment: about 20 received Ad26.COV2.S at low or high dose, single or two shots; roughly five received placebo; per-sample allocation not given. Sampling occurred on day 63 after the first vaccine or placebo injection. Germline V gene lookup returns CDR1 MNHEY and CDR2 SVGAGI. The CDR3 sequence is 16 residues long. V lost 4 bases, J lost 0 bases, and 16 bases lay in between. Concerning this clone: Its antigen is undetermined.

The specimen was peripheral blood, collected in a trial of Ad26.COV2.S vaccine versus placebo. The V gene is TRBV6-5, the J gene TRBJ2-7, with D uncertain. The TCR was taken from a person aged 18-60 years who received the Ad26.COV2.S COVID-19 vaccine or a placebo. CDR3 sequence: CASSSSGQATSYEQYF. The CDR3, as DNA: TGTGCCAGCAGTTCGTCCGGGCAGGCGACCTCCTACGAGCAGTACTTC.